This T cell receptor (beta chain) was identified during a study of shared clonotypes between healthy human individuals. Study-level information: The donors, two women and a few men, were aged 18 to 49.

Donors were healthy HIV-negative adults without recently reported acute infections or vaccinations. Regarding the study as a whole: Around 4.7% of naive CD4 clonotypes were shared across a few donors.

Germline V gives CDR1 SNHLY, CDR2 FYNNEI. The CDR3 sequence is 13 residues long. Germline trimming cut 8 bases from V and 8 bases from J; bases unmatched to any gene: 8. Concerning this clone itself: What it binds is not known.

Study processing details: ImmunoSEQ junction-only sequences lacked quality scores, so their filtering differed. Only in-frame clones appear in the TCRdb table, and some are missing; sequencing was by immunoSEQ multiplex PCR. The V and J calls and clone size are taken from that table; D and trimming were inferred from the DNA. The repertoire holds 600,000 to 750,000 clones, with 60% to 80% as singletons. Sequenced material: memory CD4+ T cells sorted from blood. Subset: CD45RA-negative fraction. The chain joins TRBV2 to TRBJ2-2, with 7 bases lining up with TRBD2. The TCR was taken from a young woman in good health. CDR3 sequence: CASSLAVEGELFF. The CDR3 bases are TGTGCCAGCTCTCTAGCGGTGGAGGGGGAGCTGTTTTTT.